The clone carrying this TCR beta chain was recorded many times. Its antigen is as yet unknown. This sample was included in a study of CD8 T cells in ankylosing spondylitis. This CDR3 has 13 amino acids. Germline V gene data show CDR1 as SQVTM and CDR2 as ANQGSEA. Unmatched junction bases numbered 3, after V lost 4 bases and J lost 4 bases. Study-wide results and limits: Reactive arthritis synovial fluid and blood were previously reported to contain some motif variants. In ankylosing spondylitis blood, a motif of roughly 8 highly homologous TCR beta variants appeared characteristic. The authors reported significant enrichment of disease-linked clones in matched ankylosing spondylitis synovial fluid.

By quantitative 5'-RACE with molecular barcodes, the TCR beta libraries were made. TCRdb reprocessed the 5' RACE reads with MiXCR, giving one entry per CDR3 protein. Of over 75,000 distinct CDR3 sequences listed, roughly 9.6% are singletons. Sequenced: blood, either unsorted or a sorted T cell fraction (not recorded which). This clonotype was sampled from a male donor with ankylosing spondylitis or in good health (not recorded which). This sequence joins TRBV29-1 and TRBJ1-1; 10 nucleotides align to TRBD1. CDR3 in DNA: TGCAGCGTTGCGAGGACAGGGGGCACTGAAGCTTTCTTT. This translates into CSVARTGGTEAFF. The full variable domain, rest sourced from reference TRBV29-1 and TRBJ1-1, is SAVISQKPSRDICQRGTSLTIQCQVDSQVTMMFWYRQQPGQSLTLIATANQGSEATYESGFVIDKFPISRPNLTFSTLTVSNMSPEDSSIYLCSVARTGGTEAFFGQGTRLTVV.